This T cell receptor (beta chain) is drawn from a study of T cell changes during pregnancy in multiple sclerosis. The assay was immunoSEQ multiplex PCR, and TCRdb's table has in-frame clones only and misses some. The sample lists tens of thousands of clones; roughly 90% were seen once. The CDR3 length is 13 residues. Trimming left V 2 bases short and J 2 bases short, with 7 bases between. CDR1 SGHKS and CDR2 YYEKEE come from the germline V gene (reference sequence). J is TRBJ1-2 and V is TRBV5-5; D remains unclear. The receptor was isolated from a female donor in good health, enrolled as a control in a pregnancy study. The source material was peripheral blood, sampled in the second trimester of pregnancy. CDR3 bases: TGTGCCAGCAGCTTCAGCGTAAACTATGGCTACACCTTC. As protein: CASSFSVNYGYTF. The complete variable domain, with remaining parts taken from reference TRBV5-5 and TRBJ1-2, reads DAGVTQSPTHLIKTRGQQVTLRCSPISGHKSVSWYQQVLGQGPQFIFQYYEKEERGRGNFPDRFSARQFPNYSSELNVNALLLGDSALYLCASSFSVNYGYTFGSGTRLTVV.